The entry below describes one T cell receptor beta chain. Its antigen remains undetermined. No much larger clone is present one base from it, and per-base qualities are unavailable. One collaborating source in Seattle enrolled patients while the patients were actively infected and followed the patients over time throughout the course of disease. The collaborating institutions used their own protocols to collect whole blood in K2EDTA tubes. For TCRbeta analysis, collaborator samples were shipped as frozen whole blood, as isolated PBMCs, or as DNA extracted from either sample type. The data were obtained in a study of blood T cell repertoires in COVID-19 (TCRdb year 2020). With regard to the full study: The collaborator samples originated in the United States, Italy and Spain and spanned the acute and convalescent phases of COVID-19. The prospective study material was composed of cDNA or gDNA derived from T cells, B-cell-depleted T cells, or PBMCs. The dataset comprised deeply sampled blood TCRbeta repertoires from subjects exposed to, actively infected with, or recovered from COVID-19. A freely available public database, intended as a resource for researchers studying the immune response to SARS-CoV-2, is where the repertoires were released. Samples were obtained from the ongoing ImmuneRACE study (first 160 participants) and from 1,200 or so subjects provided by 6 global collaborators. A de-identified subject ID, COVID-19 status, age in years and sex were almost always included in the sample metadata. Where available, HLA class I and class II types were obtained from metadata supplied by the sample provider rather than from assay-based typing.

Broad study findings and their caveats: The amount of clinical and demographic metadata varied by source and participant and was provided uncurated.

Measured from the cysteine to the phenylalanine, the CDR3 is 15 residues long. Just the 45-base CDR3 DNA is kept, in frame starting at base 1. For CDR1 and CDR2, the germline V gene lists SGHDT and YYEEEE. V is cut back by 4 bases and J by 4 bases, with 9 bases in the junction unmatched. TCRbeta CDR3 regions were amplified from genomic DNA by means of the immunoSEQ Assay, a bias-controlled multiplex PCR. As for the original processing: The number of nucleated cells in each sample was estimated from the amplification of reference gene primers within the assay. Sequence reads were collapsed and filtered to measure the absolute abundance of every unique TCRbeta CDR3 rearrangement. For each sample, productive Simpson clonality was calculated as the square root of Simpson's diversity index across productive rearrangements. Imported from immuneACCESS, the table was reduced by TCRdb to in-frame sequences with V and J called. These copies leave out some clones; in studies compared against another copy, an unresolved V gene accounts for under half, and the cause of the remainder is not known. That table gives V, J and clone size, and the DNA gave D and trimming. The sample table shows about 270,000 clones, and approximately 88% are seen once. The leading ten clones occupy roughly 1.5% of the sample.

This sequence originates from a human donor with COVID-19, enrolled during active disease. The donor label of this sample is uncertain. The sequenced sample was peripheral blood. Recombination linked TRBV5-6 to TRBJ1-1; 8 bases in the middle match TRBD1. At the DNA level, the sequence is TGTGCCAGCAGCATCTATGGACAGGGTATCACTGAAGCTTTCTTT. Translated, it gives CASSIYGQGITEAFF.